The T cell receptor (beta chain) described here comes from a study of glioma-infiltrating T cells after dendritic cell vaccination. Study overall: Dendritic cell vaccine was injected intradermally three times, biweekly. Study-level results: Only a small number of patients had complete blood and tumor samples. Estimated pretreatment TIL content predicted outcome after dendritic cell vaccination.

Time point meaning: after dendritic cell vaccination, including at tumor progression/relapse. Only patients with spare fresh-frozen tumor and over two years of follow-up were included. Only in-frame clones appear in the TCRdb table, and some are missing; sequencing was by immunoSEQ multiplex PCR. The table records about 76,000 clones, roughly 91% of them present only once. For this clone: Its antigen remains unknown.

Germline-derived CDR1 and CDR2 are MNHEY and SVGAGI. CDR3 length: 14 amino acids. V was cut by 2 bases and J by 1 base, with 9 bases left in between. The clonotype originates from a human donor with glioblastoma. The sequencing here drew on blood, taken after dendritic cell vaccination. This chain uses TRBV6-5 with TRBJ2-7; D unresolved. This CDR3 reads CASSYNRYSYEQYF. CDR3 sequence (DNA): TGTGCCAGCAGTTACAACAGATATTCCTACGAGCAGTACTTC.